The T cell receptor beta chain described here comes from a study of T cell responses to AZD1222 COVID-19 vaccine. Study-wide results and limits: Clonal diversity was possibly underestimated; the donors were predominantly white British and more often female. Scientists sampled the repertoires only once the peak T cell response had passed. Once two AZD1222 doses were given, Spike-specific TCR breadth and depth went up.

Of note for this clone: Antigen: not known.

TCRdb's table, derived via immunoSEQ multiplex PCR, lists solely in-frame clones and lacks some. The sample records around 140,000 clones, more than 90% being singletons. The CDR3 contains 18 residues. The germline CDR1 and CDR2 sequences are MGHRA and YSYEKL. The V end was cut by 2 bases, the J end by 0 bases, with 14 bases between. This receptor was taken from an adult in good health. Sequenced material: peripheral blood, taken on day 0 of AZD1222 vaccination. The rearrangement links TRBV4-1 to TRBJ2-6; tentatively, D is TRBD1 or TRBD2 (5 bases each). CDR3 sequence (DNA): TGCGCCAGCAGCCAACAAGGGGACGTAAGCTCTGGGGCCAACGTCCTGACTTTC. Protein: CASSQQGDVSSGANVLTF.